The 29 T cell receptor beta chains listed next were all sequenced from one sample in a study of T cell responses to AZD1222 COVID-19 vaccine. The data were produced by immunoSEQ multiplex PCR, yet TCRdb's version contains in-frame clones alone and is incomplete. The repertoire holds some 140,000 clones, with about four fifths as singletons. This material consisted of peripheral blood, taken on day 0 of AZD1222 vaccination. These receptors all stem from an adult in good health.

The genes are TRBV15 and TRBJ2-3; 12 nucleotides line up with TRBD2. With 5 bases clipped from V and 4 bases from J, the junction kept 1 base outside the gene matches. CDR1 is LNHNV and CDR2 is YYDKDF in the germline V gene (reference sequence). The CDR3 length is 14 residues. CDR3 nucleotides: TGTGCCACCAGCCTAGCGGGGGGGCCAGATACGCAGTATTTT. Amino acids: CATSLAGGPDTQYF.

The rearrangement uses TRBV28 and TRBJ2-2; maybe TRBD1 (6 bases). The CDR3 has 13 amino acids. V was pared by 5 bases and J by 6 bases, with 10 bases between. Germline CDR1 and CDR2: MDHEN and SYDVKM. CDR3 amino acids: CASSVQGPGELFF. CDR3 nucleotides: TGTGCCAGCAGTGTTCAGGGGCCCGGGGAGCTGTTTTTT.

V and J are TRBV7-9 and TRBJ2-1; 12 bases fit TRBD2. The CDR3 spans 15 residues. V was pared by 5 bases and J by 6 bases, with 5 bases of the junction left unmatched. Germline V CDR1 and CDR2: SEHNR, FQNEAQ (reference sequence). This CDR3 is CASSRTSGAINEQFF. In DNA form, the CDR3 reads TGTGCCAGCAGCCGGACTAGCGGGGCCATCAATGAGCAGTTCTTC. Full variable domain (rest looked up from reference TRBV7-9 and TRBJ2-1): DTGVSQNPRHKITKRGQNVTFRCDPISEHNRLYWYRQTLGQGPEFLTYFQNEAQLEKSRLLSDRFSAERPKGSFSTLEIQRTEQGDSAMYLCASSRTSGAINEQFFGPGTRLTVL.

For the CDR3, the DNA is TGTGCCAGCAAACTTCGGGTTTATAGCAATCAGCCCCAGCATTTT. This sequence encodes CASKLRVYSNQPQHF. This sequence joins TRBV6-5 and TRBJ1-5; D unresolved. CDR1 and CDR2 (germline): MNHEY, SVGAGI. Deletions cut 7 bases from V and 0 bases from J, with 13 bases between. The CDR3 covers 15 residues.

The chain has TRBV5-5 and TRBJ2-5, with TRBD1 identical over 7 bases. V shed 0 bases, J shed 5 bases, and the junction held 7 bases outside the gene matches. Looked up from germline, CDR1 is SGHKS and CDR2 is YYEKEE (reference sequence). CDR3 length: 15 residues. The CDR3 loop is CASSLGDRVWETQYF. The CDR3 DNA sequence: TGTGCCAGCAGCTTGGGCGACAGGGTATGGGAGACCCAGTACTTC.

The V gene is TRBV7-9, the J gene TRBJ1-2; 11 bases map to TRBD1. Germline lookup yields CDR1 SEHNR and CDR2 FQNEAQ (reference sequence). The ends lost 11 bases at V and 7 bases at J; junction bases unmatched: 3. The CDR3 consists of 11 residues. This chain's CDR3 is CAGQGAAGYTF. The DNA of the CDR3 is TGTGCCGGACAGGGGGCGGCTGGCTACACCTTC.

The chain couples TRBV19 to TRBJ2-7; possibly TRBD2 for D (5 bases). In germline, CDR1 is LNHDA, CDR2 SQIVND (reference sequence). Trimming took 9 bases from V and 5 from J, leaving 20 bases between them. The CDR3 loop spans 14 amino acids. The CDR3 protein is CASTPGILTDEQYF. The CDR3 region has the DNA TGTGCCAGCACCCCCGGGATATTGACTGACGAGCAGTACTTC.

The chain recombines TRBV5-1 with TRBJ2-3, with TRBD1 matching over 9 bases. Germline values: CDR1 SGHRS, CDR2 YFSETQ. The CDR3 loop spans 14 amino acids. V trimming: 4 bases; J trimming: 6 bases; junction bases outside the gene matches: 6. DNA of the CDR3: TGCGCCAGCAGCCCAGGACAGGGGTTCGATACGCAGTATTTT. This gives the protein CASSPGQGFDTQYF.

This sequence joins TRBV11-1 and TRBJ1-2; D unresolved. V dropped 5 bases and J dropped 12 bases, with 22 bases sitting between them. Germline V lookup: CDR1 SGHAT, CDR2 FQDESV (reference sequence). The CDR3 spans 14 residues. The chain's CDR3 is CASSPTGNRGSHTF. Written as DNA, the CDR3 is TGTGCCAGCAGCCCTACCGGGAACCGCGGTAGTCACACCTTC.

This sequence joins TRBV28 and TRBJ2-7, with 9 bases matching TRBD2. Trimming cost V 6 bases and J 6 bases; bases outside gene matches: 12. Germline CDR1 is MDHEN and CDR2 is SYDVKM. This CDR3 is built from 15 residues. CDR3 region: CASRYTSSGAGEQYF. The CDR3 nucleotides are TGTGCCAGCAGGTATACCTCTAGCGGGGCGGGCGAGCAGTACTTC.

In its sample, this clone was seen once. The chain recombines TRBV27 with TRBJ1-1; possible D gene TRBD1, 5 bases. Trimming left V 6 bases short and J 5 bases short, with 13 bases between. The CDR3 runs 13 residues. Germline values: CDR1 MNHEY, CDR2 SMNVEV (reference sequence). CDR3 nucleotides: TGTGCCAGCAGAAGTGGGGCGCGAACTGAAGCTTTCTTT. This codes for CASRSGARTEAFF.

This rearrangement joins TRBV27 to TRBJ1-6; tentative D call: TRBD1 (6 bases). Trimming cost V 8 bases and J 6 bases, with 20 bases left between them. Germline-derived CDR1 and CDR2 are MNHEY and SMNVEV (reference sequence). This CDR3 is 16 amino acids long. CDR3 amino acids: CASGDGRGVGNSPLHF. CDR3 in DNA: TGTGCCAGCGGTGACGGTAGGGGGGTTGGTAATTCACCCCTCCACTTT.

This rearrangement joins TRBV25-1 to TRBJ2-7; D gene ambiguous. CDR3 length: 15 amino acids. With 3 bases removed from V and 2 bases from J, the gap between germline ends came to 14 bases. Germline CDR1 is MGHDK and CDR2 is SYGVNS. The chain's CDR3 is CASSDPSESPYEQYF. The CDR3, as DNA: TGTGCCAGCAGTGACCCGTCAGAGAGCCCCTACGAGCAGTACTTC.

The chain joins TRBV19 to TRBJ1-5, with TRBD1 matching 8 bases. This CDR3 is built from 15 residues. After removal of 9 bases from V and 0 bases from J, the junction contained 7 bases not matched to a gene. Germline assignment: CDR1 LNHDA and CDR2 SQIVND (reference sequence). The CDR3 nucleotides are TGTGCCAGCCGGGCAGGGGGCACTAGCAATCAGCCCCAGCATTTT. Translating gives CASRAGGTSNQPQHF.

This chain joins TRBV28 and TRBJ1-1; TRBD1 is a possible D gene (5 bases). Germline V gene data show CDR1 as MDHEN and CDR2 as SYDVKM. The V gene lost 7 bases and the J gene lost 1 base, with 10 bases spanning the gap. This CDR3 spans 13 amino acids. As DNA, the CDR3 is TGTGCCAGCAATGCCGACAGGAACACTGAAGCTTTCTTT. Translated, it gives CASNADRNTEAFF. The whole variable domain, remainder taken from reference TRBV28 and TRBJ1-1, is DVKVTQSSRYLVKRTGEKVFLECVQDMDHENMFWYRQDPGLGLRLIYFSYDVKMKEKGDIPEGYSVSREKKERFSLILESASTNQTSMYLCASNADRNTEAFFGQGTRLTVV.

The chain carries TRBV19 and TRBJ1-6, with TRBD1 as a possible D gene (6 bases). The CDR3 length is 12 residues. V was shortened by 5 bases and J by 7 bases, with 6 bases between the two germline ends. The germline V gene has CDR1 LNHDA and CDR2 SQIVND (reference sequence). CDR3 DNA sequence: TGTGCCAGTAGTCAGGGGAATTCACCCCTCCACTTT. Amino acids: CASSQGNSPLHF.

This rearrangement joins TRBV5-6 to TRBJ1-5; 7 bases map to TRBD1. This CDR3 region has 13 residues. The J segment lost 4 bases and the V segment lost 2 bases, leaving 0 bases of the junction unmatched. CDR1 and CDR2 (germline): SGHDT, YYEEEE. The CDR3 spells CASSLQGNQPQHF. In nucleotides, the CDR3 is TGTGCCAGCAGCTTACAGGGGAATCAGCCCCAGCATTTT.

V is TRBV12-3 or TRBV12-4 and J is TRBJ1-5; D call uncertain. The CDR3 is made up of 13 amino acids. Trimming pared 1 base from V and 4 bases from J, leaving 5 bases between. The CDR3 sequence is CASSLGKNQPQHF. CDR3 bases: TGTGCCAGCAGTTTAGGGAAGAATCAGCCCCAGCATTTT.

The genes are TRBV5-1 and TRBJ1-1; D is perhaps TRBD1 (5 bases). Trimming removed 1 base at V and 4 bases at J, with 11 bases between. Germline CDR1 reads SGHRS; CDR2 reads YFSETQ. The CDR3 extends over 14 amino acids. CDR3 DNA sequence: TGCGCCAGCAGCTTGAGTGGCAGGGCCACTGAAGCTTTCTTT. Encoded protein: CASSLSGRATEAFF.

The V call is TRBV6-4, the J call TRBJ2-3; 7 bases fit TRBD1. Germline lookup yields CDR1 MRHNA and CDR2 SNTAGT. V lost 6 bases and J lost 2; bases outside the gene matches: 5. This CDR3 spans 14 amino acids. Here the CDR3 DNA reads TGTGCCAGCAGCCCCGACAGGGCCACAGATACGCAGTATTTT. Amino acid sequence: CASSPDRATDTQYF.

V is TRBV30 and J is TRBJ1-2; D is uncertain. This CDR3 is 10 amino acids long. CDR1 is GTSNPN, CDR2 SVGIG, per germline (reference sequence). Trimming stripped 5 bases from V and 6 bases from J, with 7 bases between. The CDR3 nucleotides are TGTGCCTGGGGGCGGAATGGCTACACCTTC. Translating it yields CAWGRNGYTF.

This sequence joins TRBV4-1 and TRBJ1-6, with no clear D. V gave up 0 bases and J gave up 9 bases, with 12 bases separating them. The germline gives CDR1 MGHRA, CDR2 YSYEKL. The CDR3 length is 15 residues. The CDR3 loop reads CASSQEGKAGSPLHF. The DNA of the CDR3 is TGCGCCAGCAGCCAAGAAGGGAAGGCTGGTTCACCCCTCCACTTT.

V and J are TRBV5-1 and TRBJ2-7; D is possibly TRBD1 (7 bases). Trimming left V 4 bases short and J 0 bases short, with 14 bases between. CDR1 is SGHRS, CDR2 YFSETQ, per germline. The CDR3 runs 15 residues. The CDR3 protein is CASSPYQGGSYEQYF. The DNA of the CDR3 is TGCGCCAGCAGCCCCTACCAGGGGGGCTCCTACGAGCAGTACTTC.

The V call is TRBV6-5, the J call TRBJ2-3; D is unclear. Germline CDR1 reads MNHEY; CDR2 reads SVGAGI. V was pared by 6 bases and J by 7 bases, with 14 bases between. The CDR3 extends over 13 amino acids. CDR3 protein: CASRSGPSNTQYF. The CDR3, as DNA: TGTGCCAGCAGATCAGGCCCCAGTAATACGCAGTATTTT.

The chain joins TRBV19 to TRBJ1-5, with TRBD1 matching 9 bases. The CDR3 runs 16 residues. V shed 6 bases and J 4 bases; nucleotides not matched to a gene: 10. Looked up from germline, CDR1 is LNHDA and CDR2 is SQIVND (reference sequence). The CDR3: CASSPIPGQGNQPQHF. The CDR3 bases are TGTGCCAGTAGCCCTATTCCGGGACAGGGAAATCAGCCCCAGCATTTT.

J is TRBJ2-4 and V is TRBV5-8; D remains unclear. The ends were cut back, 1 base at V and 0 bases at J, with 11 bases in the middle. The CDR3 covers 16 residues. Germline V CDR1 and CDR2: SGHTS, YDEGEE. The CDR3 sequence: CASSLWGQKAKNIQYF. DNA for the CDR3: TGTGCCAGCAGCTTGTGGGGTCAGAAAGCCAAAAACATTCAGTACTTC.

The chain recombines TRBV30 with TRBJ2-1, with D perhaps TRBD1 (6 bases). The CDR3 is 12 residues long. Trimming took 1 base from V and 8 from J, leaving 9 bases between them. The germline gives CDR1 GTSNPN, CDR2 SVGIG (reference sequence). The CDR3 nucleotides are TGTGCCTGGAGTGAGGACAGTTATGAGCAGTTCTTC. Translation gives CAWSEDSYEQFF. Drawing the rest from reference TRBV30 and TRBJ2-1, the complete variable domain is SQTIHQWPATLVQPVGSPLSLECTVEGTSNPNLYWYRQAAGRGLQLLFYSVGIGQISSEVPQNLSASRPQDRQFILSSKKLLLSDSGFYLCAWSEDSYEQFFGPGTRLTVL.

This clone has a single count. The V call is TRBV3-1 (or the pseudogene TRBV3-2), the J call TRBJ1-4; no definite D call. CDR1 is LGHDT and CDR2 is YNNKEL in the germline V gene (reference sequence). The CDR3 sequence is 13 residues long. V was cut by 1 base and J by 2 bases, with 2 bases left in between. In nucleotides, the CDR3 is TGTGCCAGCAGCCAAGTTACTAATGAAAAACTGTTTTTT. Translated: CASSQVTNEKLFF.

The V call is TRBV28, the J call TRBJ1-2, with 7 nucleotides matching TRBD1. CDR1 and CDR2 from the germline V gene are MDHEN and SYDVKM. There are 14 residues in the CDR3. The trim removed 2 bases at V and 9 bases at J, leaving 9 bases unmatched. In DNA, the CDR3 is TGTGCCAGCAGTTTAGGATCAGGGGGTAGGAGCTACACCTTC. It encodes CASSLGSGGRSYTF.